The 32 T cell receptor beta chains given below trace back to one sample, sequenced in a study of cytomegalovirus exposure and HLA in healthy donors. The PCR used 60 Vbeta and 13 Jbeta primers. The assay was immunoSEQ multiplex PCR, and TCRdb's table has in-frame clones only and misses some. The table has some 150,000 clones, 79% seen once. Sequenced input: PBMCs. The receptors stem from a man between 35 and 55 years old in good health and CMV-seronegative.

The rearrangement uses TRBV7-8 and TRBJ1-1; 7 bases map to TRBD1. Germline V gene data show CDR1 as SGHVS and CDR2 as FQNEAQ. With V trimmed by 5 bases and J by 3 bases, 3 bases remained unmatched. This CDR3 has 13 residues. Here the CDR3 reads CASSLGQYTEAFF. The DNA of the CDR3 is TGTGCCAGCAGCCTGGGACAGTACACTGAAGCTTTCTTT.

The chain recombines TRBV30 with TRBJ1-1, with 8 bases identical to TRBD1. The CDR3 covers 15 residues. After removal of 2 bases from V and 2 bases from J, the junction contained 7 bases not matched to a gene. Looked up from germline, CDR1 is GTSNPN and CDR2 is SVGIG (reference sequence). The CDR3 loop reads CAWSPRTGKNTEAFF. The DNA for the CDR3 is TGTGCCTGGAGTCCAAGGACAGGGAAAAACACTGAAGCTTTCTTT.

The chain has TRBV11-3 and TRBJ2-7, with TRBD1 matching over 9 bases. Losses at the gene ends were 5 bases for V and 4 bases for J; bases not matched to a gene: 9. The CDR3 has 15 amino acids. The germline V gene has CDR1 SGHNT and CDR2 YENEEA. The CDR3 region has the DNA TGTGCCAGCAGCCCGACCGGGACAGGGTTGTACGAGCAGTACTTC. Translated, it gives CASSPTGTGLYEQYF.

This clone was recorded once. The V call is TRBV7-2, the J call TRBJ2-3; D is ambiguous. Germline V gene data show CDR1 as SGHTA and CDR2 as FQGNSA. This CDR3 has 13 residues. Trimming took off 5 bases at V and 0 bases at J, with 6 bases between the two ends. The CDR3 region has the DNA TGTGCCAGCAGCCCGCAGAGCACAGATACGCAGTATTTT. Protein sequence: CASSPQSTDTQYF. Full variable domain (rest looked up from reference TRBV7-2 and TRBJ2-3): GAGVSQSPSNKVTEKGKDVELRCDPISGHTALYWYRQSLGQGLEFLIYFQGNSAPDKSGLPSDRFSAERTGGSVSTLTIQRTQQEDSAVYLCASSPQSTDTQYFGPGTRLTVL.

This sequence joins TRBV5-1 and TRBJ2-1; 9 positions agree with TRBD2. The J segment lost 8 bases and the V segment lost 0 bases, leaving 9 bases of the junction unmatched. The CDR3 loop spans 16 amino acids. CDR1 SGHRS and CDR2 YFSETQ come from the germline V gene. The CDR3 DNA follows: TGCGCCAGCAGCTTGGTTGGTAGCGGGAGATCCCATGAGCAGTTCTTC. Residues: CASSLVGSGRSHEQFF.

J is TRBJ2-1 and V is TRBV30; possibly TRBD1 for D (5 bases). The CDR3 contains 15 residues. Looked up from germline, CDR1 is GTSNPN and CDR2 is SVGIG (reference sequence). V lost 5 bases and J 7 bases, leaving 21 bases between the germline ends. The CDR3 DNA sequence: TGTGCCTGGGGAGCTGGAGACAGCACCCTAAATGAGCAGTTCTTC. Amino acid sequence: CAWGAGDSTLNEQFF.

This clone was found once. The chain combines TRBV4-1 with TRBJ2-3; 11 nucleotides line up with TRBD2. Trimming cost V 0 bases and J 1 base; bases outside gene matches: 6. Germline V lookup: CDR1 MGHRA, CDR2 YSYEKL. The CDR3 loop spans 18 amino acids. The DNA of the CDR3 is TGCGCCAGCAGCCAAGAGGTATCGACTAGCGGGGGCACAGATACGCAGTATTTT. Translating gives CASSQEVSTSGGTDTQYF.

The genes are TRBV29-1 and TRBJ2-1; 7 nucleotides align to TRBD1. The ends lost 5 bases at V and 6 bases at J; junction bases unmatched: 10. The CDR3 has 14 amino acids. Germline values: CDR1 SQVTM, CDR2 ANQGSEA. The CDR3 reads CSVSLGGRGNEQFF. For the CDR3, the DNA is TGCAGCGTTTCCCTAGGGGGCAGGGGCAATGAGCAGTTCTTC.

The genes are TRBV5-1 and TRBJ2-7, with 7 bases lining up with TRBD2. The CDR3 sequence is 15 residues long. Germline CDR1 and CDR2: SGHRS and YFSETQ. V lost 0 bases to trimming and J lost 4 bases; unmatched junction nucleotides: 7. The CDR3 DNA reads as TGCGCCAGCAGCTTGGTGGCTAGCGGTAGATACGAGCAGTACTTC. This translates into CASSLVASGRYEQYF.

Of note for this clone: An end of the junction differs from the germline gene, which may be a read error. The CDR3 protein is CASSQDPLGQGGVKNSQYF. CDR3 coding DNA: TGTGCCAGCAGCCAAGACCCTCTAGGACAGGGGGGTGTGAAAAACAGTCAGTACTTC. V and J are TRBV4-2 and TRBJ2-4, with 10 positions matching TRBD1. The CDR3 runs to 19 residues. The germline V gene encodes CDR1 LGHNA and CDR2 YNFKEQ.

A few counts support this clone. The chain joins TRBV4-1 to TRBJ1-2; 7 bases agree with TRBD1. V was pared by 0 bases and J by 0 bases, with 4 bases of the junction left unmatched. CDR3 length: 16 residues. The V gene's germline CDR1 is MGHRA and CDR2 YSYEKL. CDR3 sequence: CASSQDRDSANYGYTF. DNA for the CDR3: TGCGCCAGCAGCCAAGACCGGGACAGCGCTAACTATGGCTACACCTTC.

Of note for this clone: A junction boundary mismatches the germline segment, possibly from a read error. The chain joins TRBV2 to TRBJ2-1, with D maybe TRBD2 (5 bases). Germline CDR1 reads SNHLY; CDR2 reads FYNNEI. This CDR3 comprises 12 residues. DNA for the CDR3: TGTGCCAGCAGGGAAGGAGGCAATGAGCAGTTCTTC. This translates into CASREGGNEQFF.

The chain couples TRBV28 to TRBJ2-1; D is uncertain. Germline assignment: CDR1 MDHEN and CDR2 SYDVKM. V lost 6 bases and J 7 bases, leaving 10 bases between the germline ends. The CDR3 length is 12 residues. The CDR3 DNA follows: TGTGCCAGCAGGTCCCTCGGGAATGAGCAGTTCTTC. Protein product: CASRSLGNEQFF.

This chain's CDR3 is CASSREQGARQYF. CDR3 coding DNA: TGTGCCAGCAGCCGGGAACAGGGGGCCAGACAGTACTTC. This chain joins TRBV7-2 and TRBJ2-7, with 9 positions matching TRBD1. CDR1 is SGHTA, CDR2 FQGNSA, per germline. The V gene end was trimmed by 5 bases and the J gene end by 10 bases; junction bases not matched to a gene: 9. The CDR3 covers 13 residues.

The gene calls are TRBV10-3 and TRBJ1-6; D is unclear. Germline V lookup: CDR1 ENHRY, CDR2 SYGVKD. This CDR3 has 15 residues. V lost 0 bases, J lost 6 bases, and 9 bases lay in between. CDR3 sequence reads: CAISESTEGNSPLHF. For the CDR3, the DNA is TGTGCCATCAGTGAGTCGACGGAGGGTAATTCACCCCTCCACTTT.

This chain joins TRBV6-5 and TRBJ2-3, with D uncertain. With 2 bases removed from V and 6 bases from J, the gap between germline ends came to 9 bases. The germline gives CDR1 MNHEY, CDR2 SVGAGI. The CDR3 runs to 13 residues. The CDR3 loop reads CASSYPGTDTQYF. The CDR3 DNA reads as TGTGCCAGCAGTTACCCCGGTACGGATACGCAGTATTTT.

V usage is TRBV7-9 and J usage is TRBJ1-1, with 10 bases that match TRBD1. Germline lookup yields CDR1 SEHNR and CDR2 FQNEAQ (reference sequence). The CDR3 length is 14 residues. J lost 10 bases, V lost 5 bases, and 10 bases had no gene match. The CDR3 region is CASSRDRGFSRAFF. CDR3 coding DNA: TGTGCCAGCAGCCGGGACAGGGGATTTTCGAGAGCTTTCTTT.

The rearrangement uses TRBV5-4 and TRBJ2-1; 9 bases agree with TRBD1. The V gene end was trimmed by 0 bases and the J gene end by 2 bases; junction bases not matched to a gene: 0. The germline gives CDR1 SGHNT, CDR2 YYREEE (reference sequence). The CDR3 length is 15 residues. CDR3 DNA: TGTGCCAGCAGCTTGGGGGACAGGGCCTACAATGAGCAGTTCTTC. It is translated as CASSLGDRAYNEQFF.

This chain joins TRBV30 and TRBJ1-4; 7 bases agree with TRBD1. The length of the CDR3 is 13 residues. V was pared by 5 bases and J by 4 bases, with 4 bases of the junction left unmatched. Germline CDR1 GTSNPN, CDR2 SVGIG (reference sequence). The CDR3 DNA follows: TGTGCCTGGGCCGGACAGGTTAATGAAAAACTGTTTTTT. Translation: CAWAGQVNEKLFF.

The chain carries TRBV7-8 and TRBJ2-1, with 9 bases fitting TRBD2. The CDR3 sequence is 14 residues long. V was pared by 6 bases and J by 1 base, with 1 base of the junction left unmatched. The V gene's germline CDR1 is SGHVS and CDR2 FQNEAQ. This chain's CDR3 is CASRLAGSYNEQFF. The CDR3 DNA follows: TGTGCCAGCAGGCTAGCGGGATCCTACAATGAGCAGTTCTTC.

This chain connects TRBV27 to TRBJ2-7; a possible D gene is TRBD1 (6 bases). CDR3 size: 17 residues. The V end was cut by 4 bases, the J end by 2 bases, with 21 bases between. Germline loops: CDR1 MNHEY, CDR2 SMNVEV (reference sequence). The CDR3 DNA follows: TGTGCCAGCAGTTCCGGGACACCTTACCGGATTACCTACGAGCAGTACTTC. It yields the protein CASSSGTPYRITYEQYF.

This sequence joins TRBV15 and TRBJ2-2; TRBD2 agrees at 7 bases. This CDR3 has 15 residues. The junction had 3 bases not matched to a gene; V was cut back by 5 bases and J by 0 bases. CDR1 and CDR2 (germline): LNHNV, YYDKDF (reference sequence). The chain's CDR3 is CATSGGGPNTGELFF. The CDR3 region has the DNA TGTGCCACCAGCGGGGGGGGACCGAACACCGGGGAGCTGTTTTTT. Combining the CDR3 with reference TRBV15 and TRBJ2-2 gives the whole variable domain DAMVIQNPRYQVTQFGKPVTLSCSQTLNHNVMYWYQQKSSQAPKLLFHYYDKDFNNEADTPDNFQSRRPNTSFCFLDIRSPGLGDTAMYLCATSGGGPNTGELFFGEGSRLTVL.

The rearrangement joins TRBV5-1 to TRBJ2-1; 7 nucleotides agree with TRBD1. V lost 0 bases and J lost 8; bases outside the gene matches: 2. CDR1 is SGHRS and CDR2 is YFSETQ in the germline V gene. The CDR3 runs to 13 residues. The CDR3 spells CASSLAQGHEQFF. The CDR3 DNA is TGCGCCAGCAGCTTGGCACAGGGGCATGAGCAGTTCTTC.

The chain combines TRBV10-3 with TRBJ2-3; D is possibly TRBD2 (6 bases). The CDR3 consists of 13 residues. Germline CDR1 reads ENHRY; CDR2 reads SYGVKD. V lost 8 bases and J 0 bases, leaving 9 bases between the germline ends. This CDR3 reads CAIQEGSTDTQYF. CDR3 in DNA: TGTGCCATCCAGGAGGGGAGCACAGATACGCAGTATTTT.

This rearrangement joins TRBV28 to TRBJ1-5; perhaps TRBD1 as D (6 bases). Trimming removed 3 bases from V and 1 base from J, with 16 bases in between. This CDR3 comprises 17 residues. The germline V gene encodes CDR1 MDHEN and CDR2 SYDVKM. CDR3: CASSFPGGGESNQPQHF. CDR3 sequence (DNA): TGTGCCAGCAGTTTTCCCGGGGGGGGCGAGAGCAATCAGCCCCAGCATTTT.

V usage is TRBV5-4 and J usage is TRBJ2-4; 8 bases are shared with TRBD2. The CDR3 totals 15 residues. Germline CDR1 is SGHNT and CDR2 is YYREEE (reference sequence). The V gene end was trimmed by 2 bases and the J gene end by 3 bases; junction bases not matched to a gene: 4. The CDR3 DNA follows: TGTGCCAGCAGCTTACCCGCGGGGGGCAAAAACATTCAGTACTTC. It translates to CASSLPAGGKNIQYF.

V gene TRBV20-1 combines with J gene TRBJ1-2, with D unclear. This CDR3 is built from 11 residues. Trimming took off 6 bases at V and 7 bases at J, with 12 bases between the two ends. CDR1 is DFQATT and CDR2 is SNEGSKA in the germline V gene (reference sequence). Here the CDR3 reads CSAARAGGYTF. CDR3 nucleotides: TGCAGTGCCGCGAGAGCAGGTGGCTACACCTTC.

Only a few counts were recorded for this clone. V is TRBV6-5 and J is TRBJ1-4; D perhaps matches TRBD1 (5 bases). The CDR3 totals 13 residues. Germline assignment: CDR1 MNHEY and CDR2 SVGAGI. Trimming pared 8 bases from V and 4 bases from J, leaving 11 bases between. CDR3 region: CASRGGYNEKLFF. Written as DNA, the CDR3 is TGTGCCAGCCGCGGGGGTTATAATGAAAAACTGTTTTTT.

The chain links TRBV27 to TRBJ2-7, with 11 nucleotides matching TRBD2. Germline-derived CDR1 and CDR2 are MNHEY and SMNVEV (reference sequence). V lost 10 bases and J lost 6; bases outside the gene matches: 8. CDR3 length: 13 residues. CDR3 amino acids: CATHSGRGIEQYF. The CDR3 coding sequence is TGTGCCACGCATAGCGGGAGGGGTATCGAGCAGTACTTC.

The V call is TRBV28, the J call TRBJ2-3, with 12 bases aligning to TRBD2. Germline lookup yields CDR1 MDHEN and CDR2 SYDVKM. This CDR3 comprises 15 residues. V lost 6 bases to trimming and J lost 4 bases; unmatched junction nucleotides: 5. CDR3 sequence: CASSRTSGNADTQYF. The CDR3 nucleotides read TGTGCCAGCAGCCGGACTAGCGGGAACGCAGATACGCAGTATTTT.

The CDR3 reads CASSHLRTGKNTGELFF. The CDR3, as DNA: TGCGCCAGCAGCCACCTCAGGACAGGGAAAAACACCGGGGAGCTGTTTTTT. The rearrangement uses TRBV4-3 and TRBJ2-2; 8 bases fit TRBD1. With V trimmed by 3 bases and J by 2 bases, 8 bases remained unmatched. The CDR3 runs to 17 residues. Germline CDR1 LGHNA, CDR2 YSLEER.

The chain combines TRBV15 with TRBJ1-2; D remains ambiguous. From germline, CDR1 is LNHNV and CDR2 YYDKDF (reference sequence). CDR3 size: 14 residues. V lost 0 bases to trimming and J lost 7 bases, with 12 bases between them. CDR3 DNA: TGTGCCACCAGCAGAGATTCGCACTATGGTGGCTACACCTTC. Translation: CATSRDSHYGGYTF.